The 6 T cell receptor beta chains in this list originate from one sample, sequenced in a study of cytomegalovirus exposure and HLA in healthy donors. Repertoires were generated with immunoSEQ multiplex PCR, while TCRdb's copy carries only in-frame clones and drops some. The sample lists about 170,000 clones, about 86% occurring once. The specimen sequenced was PBMCs. The receptors stem from a woman younger than 30 in good health and CMV-seronegative.

CDR3 nucleotide sequence: TGCGCCAGCGGGACACAGAATAATTCACCCCTCCACTTT. It yields the protein CASGTQNNSPLHF. The chain recombines TRBV5-1 with TRBJ1-6; maybe TRBD1 (6 bases). The CDR3 spans 13 residues. The V and J ends lost 7 bases and 5 bases respectively, with 10 bases between them. Looked up from germline, CDR1 is SGHRS and CDR2 is YFSETQ.

The chain carries TRBV2 and TRBJ2-5; TRBD2 matches at 8 bases. J lost 1 base, V lost 4 bases, and 5 bases had no gene match. CDR1 and CDR2 from the germline V gene are SNHLY and FYNNEI. There are 15 residues in the CDR3. CDR3 amino acids: CASSGSAGGQETQYF. Written as DNA, the CDR3 is TGTGCCAGCAGTGGCTCCGCGGGGGGCCAAGAGACCCAGTACTTC.

The rearrangement links TRBV18 to TRBJ1-5; 7 bases match TRBD1. This CDR3 has 15 residues. The germline CDR1 and CDR2 sequences are KGHSH and LQKENI. After removal of 4 bases from V and 3 bases from J, the junction contained 6 bases not matched to a gene. For the CDR3, the DNA is TGTGCCAGCTCACTATCGACAGGGCACAATCAGCCCCAGCATTTT. This codes for CASSLSTGHNQPQHF.

The genes are TRBV7-2 and TRBJ2-7; unclear D gene. Germline assignment: CDR1 SGHTA and CDR2 FQGNSA. V was cut by 1 base and J by 7 bases, with 5 bases left in between. There are 11 residues in the CDR3. DNA for the CDR3: TGTGCCAGCAGCTTAGTAACTGAGCAGTACTTC. Protein sequence: CASSLVTEQYF.

CDR3 protein: CASSVDAANTEAFF. CDR3 DNA: TGTGCCAGCAGCGTAGATGCGGCCAACACTGAAGCTTTCTTT. The chain recombines TRBV9 with TRBJ1-1; D ambiguous. The germline V gene has CDR1 SGDLS and CDR2 YYNGEE. The CDR3 is made up of 14 amino acids. Trimming took 0 bases from V and 2 from J, leaving 8 bases between them.

The chain employs TRBV10-1 and TRBJ2-5; maybe TRBD2 (7 bases). Per germline, CDR1 WNHNN and CDR2 SYGVQD (reference sequence). The CDR3 sequence is 13 residues long. Trimming removed 8 bases from V and 0 bases from J, with 10 bases in between. Here the CDR3 reads CASWEGDQETQYF. CDR3 in DNA: TGCGCCAGCTGGGAGGGGGACCAAGAGACCCAGTACTTC.